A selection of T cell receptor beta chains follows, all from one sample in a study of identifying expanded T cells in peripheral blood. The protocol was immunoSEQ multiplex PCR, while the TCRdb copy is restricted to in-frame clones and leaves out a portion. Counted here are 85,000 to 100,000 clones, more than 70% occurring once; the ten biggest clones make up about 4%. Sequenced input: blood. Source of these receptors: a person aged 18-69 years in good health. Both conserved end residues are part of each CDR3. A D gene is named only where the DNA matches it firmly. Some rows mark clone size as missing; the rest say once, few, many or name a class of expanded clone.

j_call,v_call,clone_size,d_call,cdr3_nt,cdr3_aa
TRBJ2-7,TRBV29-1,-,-,TGCAGCGTTGAAGTAGGCAAGTACGAGCAGTACTTC,CSVEVGKYEQYF
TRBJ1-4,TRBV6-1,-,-,TGTGCCAGCAGTGCCCAAATCCACTCAACTAATGAAAAACTGTTTTTT,CASSAQIHSTNEKLFF
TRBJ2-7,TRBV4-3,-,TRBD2,TGCGCCAGCAGCCAGGGTGCGGGACTAGCGGTTTACGAGCAGTACTTC,CASSQGAGLAVYEQYF
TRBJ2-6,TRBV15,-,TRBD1,TGTGCCACCAGCAGGAAAACAGGGGCCTCTGGGGCCAACGTCCTGACTTTC,CATSRKTGASGANVLTF
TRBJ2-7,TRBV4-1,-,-,TGCGCCAGCAGCCAAGGACCGAGGACCTACGAGCAGTACTTC,CASSQGPRTYEQYF
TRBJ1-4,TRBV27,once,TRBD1,TGTGCCAGCAGTTCCGGGACAGGGTCAGAAAAACTGTTTTTT,CASSSGTGSEKLFF
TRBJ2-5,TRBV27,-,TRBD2,TGTGCCAGCAGTTCCATACACGATAGCGGGAGAGGGTCAGAGACCCAGTACTTC,CASSSIHDSGRGSETQYF
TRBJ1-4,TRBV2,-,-,TGTGCCAGCAGGCAGATCGCAACTAATGAAAAACTGTTTTTT,CASRQIATNEKLFF
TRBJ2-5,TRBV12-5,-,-,TGTGCTACCGAGGGTCGCTCGGGCAATCGCCAAGAGACCCAGTACTTC,CATEGRSGNRQETQYF
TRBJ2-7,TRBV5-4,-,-,TGTGCCAGCAGCCCGGGACCGCTATCTTACGAGCAGTACTTC,CASSPGPLSYEQYF
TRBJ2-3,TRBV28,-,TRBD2,TGTGCCAGCAGTTTGGCACTCGGGACTAGCCTTTGGGATACGCAGTATTTT,CASSLALGTSLWDTQYF
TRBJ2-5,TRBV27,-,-,TGTGCCAGCAGTTTTGGGACCCAAGAGACCCAGTACTTC,CASSFGTQETQYF
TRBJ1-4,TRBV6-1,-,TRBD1,TGTGCCAGCAGTGAAGGACAGGGTAATGAAAAACTGTTTTTT,CASSEGQGNEKLFF
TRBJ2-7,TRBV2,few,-,TGTGCCAGCAGCCCCGGGGATACCTACGAGCAGTACTTC,CASSPGDTYEQYF
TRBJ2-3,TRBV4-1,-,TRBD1,TGCGCCAGCAGCCCCCGGCAGGGGGTAGATACGCAGTATTTT,CASSPRQGVDTQYF
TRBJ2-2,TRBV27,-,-,TGTGCCAGCAGTTTATCGGGGGCGAACACCGGGGAGCTGTTTTTT,CASSLSGANTGELFF
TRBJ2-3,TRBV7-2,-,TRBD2,TGTGCCAGCAGACCAGGACTAGGTCTCTATACGCAGTATTTT,CASRPGLGLYTQYF
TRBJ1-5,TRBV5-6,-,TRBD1,TGTGCCAGTAACCAGGGGGGGAGGAATCAGCCCCAGCATTTT,CASNQGGRNQPQHF
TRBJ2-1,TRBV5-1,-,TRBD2,TGCGCCAGCAGCCCTCACGGACTAGCAGGCGATGAGCAGTTCTTC,CASSPHGLAGDEQFF
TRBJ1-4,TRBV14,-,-,TGTGCCAGCAGCCTCCGGGCCGCCCGGACCGGGGCTAATGAAAAACTGTTTTTT,CASSLRAARTGANEKLFF
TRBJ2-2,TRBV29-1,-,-,TGCAGCGTTGAAGCCTATGGCACCGGGGAGCTGTTTTTT,CSVEAYGTGELFF
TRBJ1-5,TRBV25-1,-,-,TGTGCCAGCAGTACGTCAGGGGGCAATCAGCCCCAGCATTTT,CASSTSGGNQPQHF
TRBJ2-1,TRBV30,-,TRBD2,TGTGCCTGGAGTCCCCTAGCGGGAGTCAATGAGCAGTTCTTC,CAWSPLAGVNEQFF
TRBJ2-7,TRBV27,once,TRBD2,TGTGCCAGCAGCTTTCCGGGACAGCCCCCTAGCGGGGGGGATTCCTACGAGCAGTACTTC,CASSFPGQPPSGGDSYEQYF
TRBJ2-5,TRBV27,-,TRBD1,TGTGCCAGCAGCGGACGACTGGACAGGGGAGAGACCCAGTACTTC,CASSGRLDRGETQYF
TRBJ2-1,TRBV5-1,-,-,TGCGCCAGCAGCCATACAGGTCCAACCTACAATGAGCAGTTCTTC,CASSHTGPTYNEQFF
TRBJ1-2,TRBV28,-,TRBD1,TGTGCCAGCACGAAAGGGACAGTTACGTCCGTGTACTATGGCTACACCTTC,CASTKGTVTSVYYGYTF
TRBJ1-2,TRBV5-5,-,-,TGTGCCAGCAGCTTTGACAACACCTATGGCTACACCTTC,CASSFDNTYGYTF
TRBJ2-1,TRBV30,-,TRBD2,TGTGCCTGGAAGGCGGGAGGGAACGATGAGCAGTTCTTC,CAWKAGGNDEQFF
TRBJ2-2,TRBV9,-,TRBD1,TGTGCCAGCAGCGTAGTCTCAGGGGGCTCCGGGGAGCTGTTTTTT,CASSVVSGGSGELFF
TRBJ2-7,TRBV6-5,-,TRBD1,TGTGCCAGCAGCCGCGGACAGGTGGGCGAGCAGTACTTC,CASSRGQVGEQYF
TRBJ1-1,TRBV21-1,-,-,TGTGCCAGCAGCAAACGAGTAGGACAGGTTGGCACTGAAGCTTTCTTT,CASSKRVGQVGTEAFF
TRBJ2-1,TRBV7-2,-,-,TGTGCCAGCAGCCCTAGGTCGGGACGGAGTTACAATGAGCAGTTCTTC,CASSPRSGRSYNEQFF
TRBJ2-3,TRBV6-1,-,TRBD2,TGTGCCAGCAGTGAATCAGCGGGGAACACAGATACGCAGTATTTT,CASSESAGNTDTQYF
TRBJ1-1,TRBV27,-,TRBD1,TGTGCCAGCAGAGTAGACAGGGCGAACACTGAAGCTTTCTTT,CASRVDRANTEAFF
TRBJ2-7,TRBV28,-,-,TGTGCCAGCAGTTTAGGGGGGGCGGGGAGGCTCCACGAGCAGTACTTC,CASSLGGAGRLHEQYF
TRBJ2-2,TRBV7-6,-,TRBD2,TGTGCCAGCAGCTTAGCGACTAGCGGGAACACCGGGGAGCTGTTTTTT,CASSLATSGNTGELFF
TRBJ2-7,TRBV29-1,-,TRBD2,TGCAGCGTTGGGGGAGGCGGGGGTGCGGACGAGCAGTACTTC,CSVGGGGGADEQYF
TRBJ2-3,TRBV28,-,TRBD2,TGTGCCAGCAGTTTTTCGGCGGGAGGATCGCCCGATACGCAGTATTTT,CASSFSAGGSPDTQYF
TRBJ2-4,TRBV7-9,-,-,TGTGCCAGCAGCTCTCTGAGAGGGGGTCAAAACATTCAGTACTTC,CASSSLRGGQNIQYF
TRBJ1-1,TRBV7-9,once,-,TGTGCCAGCAGCCAGGCGGAGCTCCCAGCTTTCTTT,CASSQAELPAFF
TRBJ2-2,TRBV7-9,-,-,TGTGCCAGCAGCCGAAGCGCCGGGGAGCTGTTTTTT,CASSRSAGELFF
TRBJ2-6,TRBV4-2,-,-,TGTGCCAGCAGCCAAGAAAGCTCTGGGGCCAACGTCCTGACTTTC,CASSQESSGANVLTF
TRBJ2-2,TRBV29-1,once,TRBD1,TGCAGCGTTACCGGGACAGCGAACACCGGGGAGCTGTTTTTT,CSVTGTANTGELFF